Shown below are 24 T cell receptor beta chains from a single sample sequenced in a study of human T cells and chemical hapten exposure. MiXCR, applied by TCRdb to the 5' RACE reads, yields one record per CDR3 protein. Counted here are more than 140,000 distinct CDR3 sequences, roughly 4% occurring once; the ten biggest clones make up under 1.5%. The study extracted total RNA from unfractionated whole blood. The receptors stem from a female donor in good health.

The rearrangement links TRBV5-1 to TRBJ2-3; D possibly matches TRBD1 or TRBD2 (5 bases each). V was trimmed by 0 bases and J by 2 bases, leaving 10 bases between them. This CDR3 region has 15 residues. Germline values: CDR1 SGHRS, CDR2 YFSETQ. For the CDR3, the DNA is TGCGCCAGCAGCTTGGTAAGGGGAGACACAGATACGCAGTATTTT. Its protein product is CASSLVRGDTDTQYF. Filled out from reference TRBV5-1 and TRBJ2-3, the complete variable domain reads KAGVTQTPRYLIKTRGQQVTLSCSPISGHRSVSWYQQTPGQGLQFLFEYFSETQRNKGNFPGRFSGRQFSNSRSEMNVSTLELGDSALYLCASSLVRGDTDTQYFGPGTRLTVL.

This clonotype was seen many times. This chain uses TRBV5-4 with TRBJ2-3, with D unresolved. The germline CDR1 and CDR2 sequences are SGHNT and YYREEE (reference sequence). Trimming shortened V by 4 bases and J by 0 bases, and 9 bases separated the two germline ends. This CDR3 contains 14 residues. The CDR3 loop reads CASSLKTSTDTQYF. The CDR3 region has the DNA TGTGCCAGCAGCCTTAAGACAAGCACAGATACGCAGTATTTT.

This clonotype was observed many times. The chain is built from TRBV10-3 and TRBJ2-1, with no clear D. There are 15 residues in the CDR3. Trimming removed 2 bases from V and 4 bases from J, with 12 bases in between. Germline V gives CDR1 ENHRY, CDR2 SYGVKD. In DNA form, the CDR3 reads TGTGCCATCAGTGAGCCCCCCTCGGGTTACAATGAGCAGTTCTTC. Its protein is CAISEPPSGYNEQFF.

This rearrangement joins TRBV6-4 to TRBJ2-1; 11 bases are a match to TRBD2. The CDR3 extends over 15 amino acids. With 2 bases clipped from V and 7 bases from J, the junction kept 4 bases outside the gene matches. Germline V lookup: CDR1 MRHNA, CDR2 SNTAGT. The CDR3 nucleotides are TGTGCCAGCAGTGACGGGCTAGCGGGGGGTAATGAGCAGTTCTTC. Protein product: CASSDGLAGGNEQFF.

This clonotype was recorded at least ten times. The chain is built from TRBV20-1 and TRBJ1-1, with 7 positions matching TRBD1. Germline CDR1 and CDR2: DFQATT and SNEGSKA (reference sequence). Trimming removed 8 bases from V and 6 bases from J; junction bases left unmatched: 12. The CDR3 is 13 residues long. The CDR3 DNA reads TGCAGTCTTAAAAGGGGGCCATCCGCTGAAGCTTTCTTT. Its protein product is CSLKRGPSAEAFF.

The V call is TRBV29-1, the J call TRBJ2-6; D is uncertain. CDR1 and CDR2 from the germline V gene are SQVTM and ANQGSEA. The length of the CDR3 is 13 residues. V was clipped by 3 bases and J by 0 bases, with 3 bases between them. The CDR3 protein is CSVDSSGANVLTF. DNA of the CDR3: TGCAGCGTTGATAGCTCTGGGGCCAACGTCCTGACTTTC.

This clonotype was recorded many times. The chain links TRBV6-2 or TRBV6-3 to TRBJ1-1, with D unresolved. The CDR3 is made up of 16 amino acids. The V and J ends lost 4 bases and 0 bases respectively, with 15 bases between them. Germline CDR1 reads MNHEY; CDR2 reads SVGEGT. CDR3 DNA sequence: TGTGCCAGCAGTTCCCCGCCGGGCCCTATGAACACTGAAGCTTTCTTT. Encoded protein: CASSSPPGPMNTEAFF.

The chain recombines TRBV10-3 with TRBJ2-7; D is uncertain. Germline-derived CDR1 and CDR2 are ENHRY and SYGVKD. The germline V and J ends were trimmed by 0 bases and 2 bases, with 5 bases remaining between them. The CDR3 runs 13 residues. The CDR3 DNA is TGTGCCATCAGTGAGTCCGACACCTACGAGCAGTACTTC. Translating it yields CAISESDTYEQYF.

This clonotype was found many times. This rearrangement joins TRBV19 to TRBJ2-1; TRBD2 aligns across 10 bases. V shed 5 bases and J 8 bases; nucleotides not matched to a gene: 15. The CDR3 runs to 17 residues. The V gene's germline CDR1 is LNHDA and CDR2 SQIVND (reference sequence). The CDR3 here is CASSVTSGGAGVHEQFF. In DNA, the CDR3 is TGTGCCAGTAGTGTAACAAGCGGGGGGGCCGGAGTTCATGAGCAGTTCTTC.

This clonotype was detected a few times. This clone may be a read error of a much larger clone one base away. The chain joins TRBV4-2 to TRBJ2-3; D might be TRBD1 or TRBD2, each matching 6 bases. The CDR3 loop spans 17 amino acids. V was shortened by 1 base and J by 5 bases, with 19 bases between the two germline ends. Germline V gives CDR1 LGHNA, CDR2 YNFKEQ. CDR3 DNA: TGTGCCAGCAGCCAAGCTGCCGGGGGCACGGGATTAGATACGCAGTATTTT. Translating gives CASSQAAGGTGLDTQYF.

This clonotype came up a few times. CDR3 coding DNA: TGCAGCGTCGCCGACAGAACAAACACTGAAGCTTTCTTT. It encodes CSVADRTNTEAFF. This sequence joins TRBV29-1 and TRBJ1-1; D possibly corresponds to TRBD1 (5 bases). V lost 6 bases and J 2 bases, leaving 13 bases between the germline ends. The CDR3 length is 13 residues. Germline CDR1 reads SQVTM; CDR2 reads ANQGSEA.

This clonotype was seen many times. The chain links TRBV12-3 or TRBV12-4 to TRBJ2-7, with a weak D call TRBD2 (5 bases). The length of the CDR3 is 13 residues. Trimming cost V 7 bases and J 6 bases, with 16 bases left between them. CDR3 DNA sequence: TGTGCCAGCACCCTCGGGGTAGGCCTCGAGCAGTACTTC. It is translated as CASTLGVGLEQYF.

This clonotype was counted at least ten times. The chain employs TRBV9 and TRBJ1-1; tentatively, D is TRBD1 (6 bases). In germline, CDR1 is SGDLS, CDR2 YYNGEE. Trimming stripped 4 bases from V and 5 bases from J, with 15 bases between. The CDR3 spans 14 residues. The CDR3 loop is CASSRTTGSTEAFF. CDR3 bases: TGTGCCAGCAGCCGTACGACAGGTTCTACTGAAGCTTTCTTT.

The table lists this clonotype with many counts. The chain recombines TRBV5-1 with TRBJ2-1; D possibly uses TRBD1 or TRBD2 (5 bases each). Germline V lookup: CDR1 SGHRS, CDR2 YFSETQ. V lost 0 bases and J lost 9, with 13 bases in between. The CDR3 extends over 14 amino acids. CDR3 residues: CASSLVRGRAEQFF. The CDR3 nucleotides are TGCGCCAGCAGCTTGGTTCGGGGACGAGCTGAGCAGTTCTTC.

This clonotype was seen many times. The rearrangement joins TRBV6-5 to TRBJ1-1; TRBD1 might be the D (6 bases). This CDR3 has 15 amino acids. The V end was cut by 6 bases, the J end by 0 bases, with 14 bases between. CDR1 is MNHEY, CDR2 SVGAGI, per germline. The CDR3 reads CASSNIDRLNTEAFF. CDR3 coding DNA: TGTGCCAGCAGCAATATCGACAGGTTGAACACTGAAGCTTTCTTT.

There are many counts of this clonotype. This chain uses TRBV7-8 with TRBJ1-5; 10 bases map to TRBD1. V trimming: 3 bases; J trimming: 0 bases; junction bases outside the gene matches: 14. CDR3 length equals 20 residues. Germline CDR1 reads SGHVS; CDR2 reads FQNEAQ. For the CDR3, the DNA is TGTGCCAGCAGCTTGGACAGGGGGTATCTAAGGGGAGGTAGCAATCAGCCCCAGCATTTT. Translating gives CASSLDRGYLRGGSNQPQHF.

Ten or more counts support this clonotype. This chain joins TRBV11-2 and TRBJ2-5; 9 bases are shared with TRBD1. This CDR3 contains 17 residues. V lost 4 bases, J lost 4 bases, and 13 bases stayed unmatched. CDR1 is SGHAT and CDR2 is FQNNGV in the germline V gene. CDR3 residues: CASSSGPWTGVLETQYF. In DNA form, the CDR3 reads TGTGCCAGCAGCTCTGGGCCCTGGACAGGGGTGTTAGAGACCCAGTACTTC.

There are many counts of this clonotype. The CDR3 protein is CASTGLAGVGEQYF. The CDR3 region has the DNA TGTGCCAGTACCGGACTAGCGGGGGTCGGCGAGCAGTACTTC. The genes are TRBV19 and TRBJ2-7, with 13 positions matching TRBD2. This CDR3 spans 14 amino acids. CDR1 LNHDA and CDR2 SQIVND come from the germline V gene (reference sequence). The J segment lost 6 bases and the V segment lost 7 bases, leaving 6 bases of the junction unmatched.

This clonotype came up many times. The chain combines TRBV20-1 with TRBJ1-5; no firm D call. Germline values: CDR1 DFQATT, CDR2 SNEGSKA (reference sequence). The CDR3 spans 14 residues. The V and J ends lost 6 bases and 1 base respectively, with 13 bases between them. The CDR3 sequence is CSAQPLGSNQPQHF. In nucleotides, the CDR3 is TGCAGTGCCCAACCGCTCGGGAGCAATCAGCCCCAGCATTTT.

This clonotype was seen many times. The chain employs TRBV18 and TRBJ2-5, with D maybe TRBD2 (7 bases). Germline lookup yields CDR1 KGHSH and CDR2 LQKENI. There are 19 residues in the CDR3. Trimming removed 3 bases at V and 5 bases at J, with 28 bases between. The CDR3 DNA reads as TGTGCCAGCTCACCTACGATTGGGCGGGGGCTGAAAAATGGCGAGACCCAGTACTTC. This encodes CASSPTIGRGLKNGETQYF.

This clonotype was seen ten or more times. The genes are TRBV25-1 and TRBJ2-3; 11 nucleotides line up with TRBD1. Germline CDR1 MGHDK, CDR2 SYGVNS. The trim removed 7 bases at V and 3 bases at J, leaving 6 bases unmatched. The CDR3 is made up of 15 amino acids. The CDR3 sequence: CASIWGQGGTDTQYF. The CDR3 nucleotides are TGTGCCAGCATTTGGGGACAGGGGGGGACAGATACGCAGTATTTT.

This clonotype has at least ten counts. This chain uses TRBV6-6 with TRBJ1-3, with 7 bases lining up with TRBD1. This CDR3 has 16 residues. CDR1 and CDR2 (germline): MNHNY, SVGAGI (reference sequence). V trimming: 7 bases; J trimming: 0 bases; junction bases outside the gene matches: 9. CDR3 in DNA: TGTGCCAGCACCATTGCCGGGACAGCCTCTGGAAACACCATATATTTT. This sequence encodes CASTIAGTASGNTIYF.

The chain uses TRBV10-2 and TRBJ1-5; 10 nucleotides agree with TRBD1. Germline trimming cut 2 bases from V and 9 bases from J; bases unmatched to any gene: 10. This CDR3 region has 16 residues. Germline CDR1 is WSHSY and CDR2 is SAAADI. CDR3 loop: CASSEGGQGFWRPQHF. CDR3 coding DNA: TGCGCCAGCAGTGAGGGGGGACAGGGGTTTTGGCGGCCCCAGCATTTT.

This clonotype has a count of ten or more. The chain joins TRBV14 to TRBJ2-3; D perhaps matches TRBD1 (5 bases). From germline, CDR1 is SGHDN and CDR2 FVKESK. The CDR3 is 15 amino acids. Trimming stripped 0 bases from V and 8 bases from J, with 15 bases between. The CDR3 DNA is TGTGCCAGCAGCCAAGAAACCCCCAGGGCAACTACGCAGTATTTT. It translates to CASSQETPRATTQYF.